This is a list of T cell receptor beta chains from one sample in a study of T-cell reconstitution after alpha-beta-depleted transplantation in children. One entry per CDR3 protein results from TCRdb running MiXCR on the PCR reads. The sample yields roughly 570,000 distinct CDR3 sequences, roughly 30% seen once. Sequences were derived from PBMCs, sampled before TCRalphabeta/CD19-depleted stem cell transplant. Receptor source: a boy younger than two with Wiskott-Aldrich syndrome, due to receive a stem cell transplant. CDR3s include the opening cysteine and the closing phenylalanine or tryptophan. The order of the fields is J gene, clone size, CDR3 length, V gene, D gene, CDR3 protein, CDR3 DNA. D genes are given only for firm matches. Part of the rows lack a size; the others show once, few, many or a class for expanded clones.

J: TRBJ2-7
size: NA
length: 12
V: TRBV24-1
D: NA
CDR3: CAAGTLTYEQYF
DNA: TGTGCCGCCGGGACGCTAACCTACGAGCAGTACTTC

J: TRBJ2-5
size: few
length: 13
V: TRBV20-1
D: NA
CDR3: CSARGGLGETQYF
DNA: TGCAGTGCTAGAGGGGGGTTGGGGGAGACCCAGTACTTC

J: TRBJ1-2
size: few
length: 14
V: TRBV10-2
D: NA
CDR3: CASSEWDSNYGYTF
DNA: TGCGCCAGCAGTGAATGGGATTCCAACTATGGCTACACCTTC

J: TRBJ2-7
size: few
length: 13
V: TRBV27
D: NA
CDR3: CASMTPSSYEQYF
DNA: TGTGCCAGCATGACACCAAGCTCCTACGAGCAGTACTTC

J: TRBJ1-5
size: NA
length: 13
V: TRBV24-1
D: NA
CDR3: CATSDLVGQPQHF
DNA: TGTGCCACCAGTGATTTGGTGGGGCAGCCCCAGCATTTT

J: TRBJ2-1
size: NA
length: 15
V: TRBV7-9
D: NA
CDR3: CASSTSSTPYNEQFF
DNA: TGTGCCAGCAGCACTTCTAGCACCCCTTACAATGAGCAGTTCTTC

J: TRBJ2-5
size: NA
length: 15
V: TRBV5-1
D: NA
CDR3: CASSLVGSRQETQYF
DNA: TGCGCCAGCAGCTTGGTCGGATCCCGCCAAGAGACCCAGTACTTC

J: TRBJ1-1
size: NA
length: 16
V: TRBV3-1
D: NA
CDR3: CASSHPFDGGNTEAFF
DNA: TGTGCCAGCAGCCACCCGTTCGATGGGGGGAACACTGAAGCTTTCTTT

J: TRBJ1-5
size: few
length: 15
V: TRBV5-1
D: NA
CDR3: CASSIPTGGNQPQHF
DNA: TGCGCCAGCAGCATACCGACGGGAGGCAATCAGCCCCAGCATTTT

J: TRBJ2-1
size: few
length: 14
V: TRBV28
D: NA
CDR3: CASTLGPQWSEQFF
DNA: TGTGCCAGCACCCTGGGACCCCAGTGGAGTGAGCAGTTCTTC

J: TRBJ2-1
size: once
length: 15
V: TRBV4-2
D: NA
CDR3: CASQLAESSYNEQFF
DNA: TGTGCCAGTCAACTAGCCGAGAGCTCCTACAATGAGCAGTTCTTC

J: TRBJ1-1
size: few
length: 14
V: TRBV5-1
D: NA
CDR3: CASSSDRGNTEAFF
DNA: TGCGCCAGCAGCTCGGACAGAGGGAACACTGAAGCTTTCTTT

J: TRBJ2-1
size: few
length: 12
V: TRBV20-1
D: NA
CDR3: CSANPWNNEQFF
DNA: TGCAGTGCTAACCCCTGGAACAATGAGCAGTTCTTC

J: TRBJ2-7
size: NA
length: 15
V: TRBV5-6
D: NA
CDR3: CASSSPQGASYEHYF
DNA: TGTGCCAGCAGCTCACCTCAGGGTGCCTCCTACGAGCATTACTTC

J: TRBJ2-7
size: NA
length: 15
V: TRBV5-1
D: TRBD2
CDR3: CASAILAGVSYEQYF
DNA: TGCGCCAGCGCCATACTAGCGGGAGTCTCCTACGAGCAGTACTTC

J: TRBJ2-7
size: few
length: 14
V: TRBV6-8
D: NA
CDR3: CASSREKTTYEQYF
DNA: TGTGCCAGCAGTCGAGAGAAGACTACCTACGAGCAGTACTTC

J: TRBJ2-3
size: NA
length: 17
V: TRBV3-1
D: NA
CDR3: CASSQDLGLAGTDTQYF
DNA: TGTGCCAGCAGCCAAGATTTAGGGCTAGCCGGCACAGATACGCAGTATTTT

J: TRBJ2-7
size: NA
length: 15
V: TRBV5-8
D: NA
CDR3: CASSLVRANSYEQYF
DNA: TGTGCCAGCAGCTTGGTTCGGGCGAACTCCTACGAGCAGTACTTC

J: TRBJ1-3
size: few
length: 12
V: TRBV20-1
D: NA
CDR3: CSARPGGNTIYF
DNA: TGCAGTGCTAGACCAGGGGGAAACACCATATATTTT

J: TRBJ2-5
size: few
length: 14
V: TRBV7-2
D: NA
CDR3: CASSLERVAETQYF
DNA: TGTGCCAGCAGCTTAGAGAGGGTGGCAGAGACCCAGTACTTC

J: TRBJ2-1
size: few
length: 15
V: TRBV5-6
D: TRBD2
CDR3: CASSFSGRGGSEQFF
DNA: TGTGCCAGCAGCTTTAGCGGGAGAGGGGGAAGTGAGCAGTTCTTC

J: TRBJ2-1
size: NA
length: 16
V: TRBV15
D: NA
CDR3: CATSRVSGKGSNEQFF
DNA: TGTGCCACCAGCAGAGTTAGCGGAAAGGGGAGCAATGAGCAGTTCTTC

J: TRBJ1-5
size: few
length: 14
V: TRBV20-1
D: TRBD1
CDR3: CSARVGTGNQPQHF
DNA: TGCAGTGCTAGAGTGGGGACAGGCAATCAGCCCCAGCATTTT

J: TRBJ1-3
size: NA
length: 14
V: TRBV6-1
D: NA
CDR3: CASSRGFEGNTIYF
DNA: TGTGCCAGCAGTAGGGGATTTGAGGGAAACACCATATATTTT

J: TRBJ1-2
size: few
length: 15
V: TRBV12-3/TRBV12-4
D: NA
CDR3: CASSLNPGLAYGYTF
DNA: TGTGCCAGCAGTTTGAATCCAGGGCTGGCCTATGGCTACACCTTC

J: TRBJ2-5
size: NA
length: 14
V: TRBV5-4
D: NA
CDR3: CASSLGSLVETQYF
DNA: TGTGCCAGCAGCTTGGGATCGCTAGTAGAGACCCAGTACTTC

J: TRBJ1-6
size: few
length: 14
V: TRBV29-1
D: NA
CDR3: CSATFQGYGSPLHF
DNA: TGCAGCGCCACCTTCCAGGGTTACGGTTCACCCCTCCACTTT

J: TRBJ2-5
size: NA
length: 15
V: TRBV25-1
D: TRBD2
CDR3: CASSEGGLGKETQYF
DNA: TGTGCCAGCAGTGAAGGCGGACTAGGCAAAGAGACCCAGTACTTC

J: TRBJ2-1
size: NA
length: 16
V: TRBV7-9
D: TRBD2
CDR3: CARKILAGGDYNEQFF
DNA: TGTGCCAGGAAGATACTAGCGGGAGGGGATTACAATGAGCAGTTCTTC

J: TRBJ1-5
size: once
length: 13
V: TRBV12-3/TRBV12-4
D: NA
CDR3: CASSLKGYQPQHF
DNA: TGTGCCAGCAGTTTAAAGGGGTATCAGCCCCAGCATTTT

J: TRBJ2-1
size: NA
length: 15
V: TRBV7-9
D: TRBD2
CDR3: CASSRAGDSYNEQFF
DNA: TGTGCCAGCAGTCGAGCGGGAGACTCCTACAATGAGCAGTTCTTC

J: TRBJ2-1
size: NA
length: 15
V: TRBV7-2
D: TRBD2
CDR3: CASSLGGSPGNEQFF
DNA: TGTGCCAGCAGCTTAGGCGGGAGCCCGGGCAATGAGCAGTTCTTC

J: TRBJ2-3
size: NA
length: 13
V: TRBV20-1
D: NA
CDR3: CSAIGLHTDTQYF
DNA: TGCAGTGCCATCGGGCTTCACACAGATACGCAGTATTTT

J: TRBJ1-5
size: few
length: 16
V: TRBV20-1
D: TRBD1
CDR3: CSAQTRTGGNNQPQHF
DNA: TGCAGTGCCCAGACCCGGACAGGGGGAAACAATCAGCCCCAGCATTTT

J: TRBJ1-5
size: NA
length: 16
V: TRBV27
D: NA
CDR3: CASSLGQPYSNQPQHF
DNA: TGTGCCAGCAGTTTAGGACAGCCCTATAGCAATCAGCCCCAGCATTTT

J: TRBJ2-4
size: few
length: 16
V: TRBV5-1
D: TRBD1
CDR3: CASSAVAGTVKNIQYF
DNA: TGCGCCAGCAGCGCGGTAGCCGGGACAGTCAAAAACATTCAGTACTTC

J: TRBJ2-1
size: few
length: 14
V: TRBV9
D: NA
CDR3: CASSVSLGGNEQFF
DNA: TGTGCCAGCAGCGTATCCCTGGGGGGCAATGAGCAGTTCTTC

J: TRBJ2-7
size: NA
length: 16
V: TRBV7-2
D: TRBD2
CDR3: CASSRTGTSGSYEQYF
DNA: TGTGCCAGCAGCCGCACCGGGACTAGCGGATCCTACGAGCAGTACTTC

J: TRBJ2-7
size: NA
length: 14
V: TRBV20-1
D: NA
CDR3: CSARRSLALYEQYF
DNA: TGCAGTGCTAGGCGTTCGCTAGCTTTGTACGAGCAGTACTTC